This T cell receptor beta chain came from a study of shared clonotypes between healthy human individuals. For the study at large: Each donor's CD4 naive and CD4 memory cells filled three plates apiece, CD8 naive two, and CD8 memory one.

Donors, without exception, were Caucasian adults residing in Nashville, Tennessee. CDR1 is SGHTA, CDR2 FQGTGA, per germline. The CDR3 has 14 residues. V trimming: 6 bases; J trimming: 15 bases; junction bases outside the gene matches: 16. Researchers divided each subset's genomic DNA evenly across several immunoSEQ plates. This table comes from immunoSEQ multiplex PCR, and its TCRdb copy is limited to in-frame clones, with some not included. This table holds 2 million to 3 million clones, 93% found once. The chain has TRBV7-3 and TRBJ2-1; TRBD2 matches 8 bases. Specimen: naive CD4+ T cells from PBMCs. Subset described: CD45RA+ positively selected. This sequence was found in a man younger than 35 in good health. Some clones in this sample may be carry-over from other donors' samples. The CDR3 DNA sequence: TGTGCCAGCAGTTCAAGAGTGAGCGGGAGTGAGATGTTCTTC. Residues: CASSSRVSGSEMFF.